Listed below are T cell receptor beta chains from one sample, sequenced in a study of blood T cell repertoires in COVID-19. Profiled with immunoSEQ multiplex PCR; TCRdb holds only in-frame clones, not every one. The data show a few hundred thousand clones, with around 83% seen just once and about 4.9% held by the top ten. The sequenced material came from PBMCs or T cells enriched from blood (not recorded which). The origin of the receptors is a woman between 45 and 65 years old who had recovered from COVID-19. CDR3s include the opening cysteine and the closing phenylalanine or tryptophan. D genes are given only for firm matches. Expanded clones get a size class; other rows say once, few or many, or leave the size out.

J	D	size	V	CDR3	DNA
TRBJ1-2	.	once	TRBV30	CAWRGSRGSRYGYTF	TGTGCCTGGAGGGGGTCGAGAGGGTCGCGCTATGGCTACACCTTC
TRBJ2-1	.	.	TRBV12-3/TRBV12-4	CASSFKGGDEQFF	TGTGCCAGCAGTTTTAAGGGGGGGGATGAGCAGTTCTTC
TRBJ2-3	TRBD2	.	TRBV4-1	CASSRVPPSGSTDTQYF	TGCGCCAGCAGCCGCGTCCCGCCTAGCGGCAGCACAGATACGCAGTATTTT
TRBJ2-7	.	.	TRBV27	CASSSSHEQYF	TGTGCCAGCAGTTCCTCTCACGAGCAGTACTTC
TRBJ1-3	TRBD1	.	TRBV7-6	CASSLGAGTGGNSGNTIYF	TGTGCCAGCAGCTTAGGGGCCGGAACAGGGGGAAACTCTGGAAACACCATATATTTT
TRBJ1-2	TRBD1	.	TRBV28	CASSSPQGVPYGYTF	TGTGCCAGCAGCTCTCCTCAGGGGGTCCCATATGGCTACACCTTC
TRBJ2-7	TRBD2	.	TRBV5-1	CASSLGGLAGVGEQYF	TGCGCCAGCAGTCTTGGGGGTCTAGCGGGAGTTGGCGAGCAGTACTTC
TRBJ1-6	TRBD1	.	TRBV27	CASSYQGGWSPLHF	TGTGCCAGCAGTTATCAGGGGGGCTGGTCACCCCTCCACTTT
TRBJ2-3	.	.	TRBV3-1/TRBV3-2	CASSQESLSTDTQYF	TGTGCCAGCAGCCAAGAGTCTTTAAGCACAGATACGCAGTATTTT
TRBJ1-2	.	once	TRBV19	CASSMQGGTNYGYTF	TGTGCCAGTAGTATGCAGGGAGGCACTAACTATGGCTACACCTTC